The present TCR beta chain was sequenced within a study of blood T cell repertoires in COVID-19. Study overall: Samples taken during acute and convalescent COVID-19 were collected in the United States, Italy and Spain. T cells, B-cell-depleted T cells, or PBMCs provided the cDNA or gDNA that served as material.

Sequenced by immunoSEQ multiplex PCR; TCRdb stores in-frame clones only, minus some. This sample has approximately 240,000 clones, with 70% to 90% found just once. The germline V gene has CDR1 MNHEY and CDR2 SVGEGT. J lost 0 bases, V lost 3 bases, and 5 bases had no gene match. This CDR3 comprises 16 residues. The chain is built from TRBV6-2 or TRBV6-3 and TRBJ1-1, with TRBD1 matching over 9 bases. This TCR was sampled from a woman between 18 and 29 years old who had recovered from COVID-19. The specimen sequenced was peripheral blood. In DNA, the CDR3 is TGTGCCAGCAGTTATATACAGGGGGCCATGAACACTGAAGCTTTCTTT. Residues: CASSYIQGAMNTEAFF.